This TCR beta chain comes out of a study of blood T cell repertoires in COVID-19. Here immunoSEQ multiplex PCR was the method, and the copy in TCRdb shows in-frame clones only, minus some. Of roughly 200,000 clones listed, approximately 83% are singletons. The CDR3 contains 15 residues. V was clipped by 4 bases and J by 5 bases; unmatched bases: 5. Germline CDR1 is SGHTA and CDR2 is FQGNSA. This clone was seen just once. The receptor was isolated from a man in his sixties with acute or convalescent COVID-19. The chain joins TRBV7-2 to TRBJ2-3; 11 bases line up with TRBD1. Sequencing was done on a sample of peripheral blood. This chain's CDR3 is CASSSLGQGVDTQYF. In nucleotides, the CDR3 is TGTGCCAGCAGCTCCTTGGGACAGGGGGTAGATACGCAGTATTTT.